Listed below are T cell receptor beta chains from one sample, sequenced in a study of T cell responses to AZD1222 COVID-19 vaccine. Some clones are missing from TCRdb's copy, which holds only in-frame ones; the method was immunoSEQ multiplex PCR. The sample carries 120,000 or so clones, over 75% recorded once. The source was peripheral blood, collected on day 0 of AZD1222 vaccination. These receptors were collected from an adult in good health. Each CDR3 is given with its conserved first and last residue. The D gene is left open where the match is weak. Some rows have no size entry. The others give once, few or many, or a class for an expanded clone.

clone_size d_call j_call v_call cdr3_aa cdr3_nt
few TRBD2 TRBJ2-1 TRBV3-1/TRBV3-2 CASSPLAGGRNEQFF TGTGCCAGCAGCCCTCTAGCGGGGGGTAGAAATGAGCAGTTCTTC
NA NA TRBJ1-2 TRBV28 CASRHQGFDYGYTF TGTGCCAGCAGGCACCAGGGATTTGACTATGGCTACACCTTC
few NA TRBJ1-6 TRBV5-1 CASSLLQVNSPLHF TGCGCCAGCAGCTTGCTTCAGGTGAATTCACCCCTCCACTTT
NA NA TRBJ1-4 TRBV29-1 CAVWRLTNEKLFF TGCGCCGTTTGGAGGTTGACTAATGAAAAACTGTTTTTT
NA NA TRBJ2-2 TRBV9 CASSVATRNTGELFF TGTGCCAGCAGCGTAGCTACCCGGAACACCGGGGAGCTGTTTTTT
once NA TRBJ2-1 TRBV5-5 CASSLRDNEQFF TGTGCCAGCAGCTTGAGGGACAATGAGCAGTTCTTC
NA NA TRBJ1-1 TRBV18 CASRGGQNTEAFF TGTGCCAGCCGCGGAGGGCAGAACACTGAAGCTTTCTTT
NA TRBD1 TRBJ1-5 TRBV7-9 CASSADRGRGKPQHF TGTGCCAGCAGCGCGGACAGGGGGCGTGGAAAGCCCCAGCATTTT
once TRBD1 TRBJ1-6 TRBV5-1 CASSLDRGANLPLHF TGCGCCAGCAGCTTAGACAGGGGAGCAAATTTACCCCTCCACTTT
NA TRBD1 TRBJ1-5 TRBV6-5 CASSPDRGSNQPQHF TGTGCCAGCAGCCCGGACAGGGGTAGCAATCAGCCCCAGCATTTT
NA NA TRBJ2-3 TRBV30 CAWTLGVSDTQYF TGTGCCTGGACCCTAGGGGTCTCAGATACGCAGTATTTT
NA NA TRBJ1-6 TRBV5-1 CASSLGGGSYNSPLHF TGCGCCAGCAGCTTGGGAGGGGGCTCCTATAATTCACCCCTCCACTTT
NA TRBD1 TRBJ1-4 TRBV3-1/TRBV3-2 CASSQRTGRVFF TGTGCCAGCAGCCAACGGACAGGGAGGGTGTTTTTT
NA NA TRBJ2-1 TRBV10-3 CAISVAEYNEQFF TGTGCCATCAGTGTGGCAGAGTACAATGAGCAGTTCTTC
NA TRBD2 TRBJ2-7 TRBV5-6 CASSLELAVPYEQYF TGTGCCAGCAGCTTGGAACTAGCGGTCCCCTACGAGCAGTACTTC
NA NA TRBJ2-2 TRBV5-1 CASSGEGELFF TGCGCCAGCAGCGGGGAGGGGGAGCTGTTTTTT
NA NA TRBJ1-5 TRBV27 CASSFRGNQPQHF TGTGCCAGCAGTTTCAGGGGCAATCAGCCCCAGCATTTT
NA NA TRBJ1-3 TRBV28 CASGWGGDPSSGNTIYF TGTGCCAGCGGATGGGGGGGAGACCCGAGCTCTGGAAACACCATATATTTT
NA NA TRBJ2-3 TRBV19 CASTAGAADTQYF TGTGCCAGTACAGCAGGGGCGGCAGATACGCAGTATTTT
NA NA TRBJ2-7 TRBV5-1 CASSRTSSYEQYF TGCGCCAGCAGCCGTACAAGCAGCTACGAGCAGTACTTC
NA TRBD2 TRBJ2-1 TRBV28 CASSLGGVWTTYNEQFF TGTGCCAGCAGTTTAGGGGGGGTATGGACCACCTACAATGAGCAGTTCTTC
NA NA TRBJ1-4 TRBV30 CAWSGGIPANEKLFF TGTGCCTGGAGTGGGGGTATCCCGGCTAATGAAAAACTGTTTTTT
NA TRBD1 TRBJ2-7 TRBV2 CASRGTDYEQYF TGTGCCAGCAGGGGGACAGATTACGAGCAGTACTTC